This record covers a single T cell receptor (beta chain). The CDR3 is made up of 14 amino acids. V lost 0 bases to trimming and J lost 5 bases, with 8 bases between them. Germline V CDR1 and CDR2: SGDLS, YYNGEE. Clones were read by immunoSEQ multiplex PCR, and TCRdb kept only the in-frame ones, dropping some. Altogether some 67,000 clones are present, about 90% being singletons, with the ten largest covering 1.4% to 1.5%. The entry originates in a study of T cell changes during pregnancy in multiple sclerosis. The material sequenced was peripheral blood, taken after pregnancy. The source is a female donor with multiple sclerosis, enrolled in a pregnancy study. V is TRBV9 and J is TRBJ1-4, with D possibly being TRBD1 (5 bases). As DNA, the CDR3 is TGTGCCAGCAGCGTAGGGCAGGGAAATGAAAAACTGTTTTTT. It is translated as CASSVGQGNEKLFF. Together with reference TRBV9 and TRBJ1-4, the CDR3 gives the full variable domain: DSGVTQTPKHLITATGQRVTLRCSPRSGDLSVYWYQQSLDQGLQFLIQYYNGEERAKGNILERFSAQQFPDLHSELNLSSLELGDSALYFCASSVGQGNEKLFFGSGTQLSVL.